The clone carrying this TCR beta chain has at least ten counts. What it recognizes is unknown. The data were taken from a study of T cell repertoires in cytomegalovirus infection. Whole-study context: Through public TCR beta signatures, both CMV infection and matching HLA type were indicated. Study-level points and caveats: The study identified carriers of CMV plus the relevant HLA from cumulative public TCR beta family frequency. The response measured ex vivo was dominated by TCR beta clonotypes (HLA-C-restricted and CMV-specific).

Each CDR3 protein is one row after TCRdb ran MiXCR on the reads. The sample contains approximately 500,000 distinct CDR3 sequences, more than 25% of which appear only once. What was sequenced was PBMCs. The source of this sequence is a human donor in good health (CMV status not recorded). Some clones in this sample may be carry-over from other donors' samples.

The CDR3 protein is CASSLHPGTGQETQYF. In nucleotides, the CDR3 is TGTGCCAGCAGCTTACACCCCGGGACAGGTCAAGAGACCCAGTACTTC. The V and J genes are TRBV7-2 and TRBJ2-5, with 8 positions matching TRBD1. V shed 2 bases and J 2 bases; nucleotides not matched to a gene: 7. Germline V CDR1 and CDR2: SGHTA, FQGNSA. This CDR3 contains 16 residues.